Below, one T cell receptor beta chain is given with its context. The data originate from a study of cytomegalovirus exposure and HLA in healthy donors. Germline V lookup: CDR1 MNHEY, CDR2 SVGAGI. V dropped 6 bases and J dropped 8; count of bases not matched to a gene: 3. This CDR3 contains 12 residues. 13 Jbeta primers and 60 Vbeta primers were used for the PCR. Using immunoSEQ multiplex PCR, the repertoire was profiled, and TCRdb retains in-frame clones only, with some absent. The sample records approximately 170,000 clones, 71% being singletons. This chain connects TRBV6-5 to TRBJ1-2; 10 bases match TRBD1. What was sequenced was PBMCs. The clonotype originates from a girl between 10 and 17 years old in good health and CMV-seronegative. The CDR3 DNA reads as TGTGCCAGCAGGGACAGGGGGTACGGCTACACCTTC. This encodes CASRDRGYGYTF.